The 10 T cell receptor beta chains reported below all come from one sample, sequenced in a study of neurological immune-mediated disorders. MiXCR, run by TCRdb on the 5' RACE reads, gives a single entry per CDR3 protein. The sample records approximately 100,000 distinct CDR3 sequences, 3.5% to 4% being singletons. Input material: PBMCs. These receptors were obtained from a woman aged 18-29 years with multiple sclerosis.

This CDR3 reads CSAPRLAGITDTQYF. In DNA form, the CDR3 reads TGCAGTGCGCCGAGACTAGCGGGGATCACAGATACGCAGTATTTT. The J gene is TRBJ2-3, the V gene TRBV20-1; 11 bases agree with TRBD2. Losses at the gene ends were 6 bases for V and 2 bases for J; bases not matched to a gene: 7. Germline CDR1 is DFQATT and CDR2 is SNEGSKA (reference sequence). The length of the CDR3 is 15 residues.

This clonotype was seen a handful of times. The chain carries TRBV9 and TRBJ2-7; D may match TRBD1 or TRBD2 (6 bases each). Trimming shortened V by 4 bases and J by 2 bases, and 22 bases separated the two germline ends. The CDR3 runs 17 residues. Germline values: CDR1 SGDLS, CDR2 YYNGEE. In nucleotides, the CDR3 is TGTGCCAGCAGCCCTAGGGGCCGGGGGCGGCTTACCTACGAGCAGTACTTC. Its translation is CASSPRGRGRLTYEQYF.

This clonotype was picked up a small number of times. The chain is built from TRBV5-6 and TRBJ2-2, with TRBD2 identical over 8 bases. V lost 4 bases, J lost 5 bases, and 10 bases stayed unmatched. Germline lookup yields CDR1 SGHDT and CDR2 YYEEEE. This CDR3 has 16 amino acids. CDR3 sequence (DNA): TGTGCCAGCAGCCCTATCACCGGGGGGGATACCGGGGAGCTGTTTTTT. Translating gives CASSPITGGDTGELFF.

This clonotype showed up many times. The chain is built from TRBV7-9 and TRBJ1-1; D not certain. CDR3 length: 13 amino acids. Between the trimmed V and J ends, which lost 3 bases and 3 bases, there was a span of 8 bases. Germline CDR1 SEHNR, CDR2 FQNEAQ (reference sequence). The CDR3 protein is CASSFQWDTEAFF. The CDR3 DNA is TGTGCCAGCAGCTTTCAGTGGGACACTGAAGCTTTCTTT.

In this sample, this clonotype turned up many times. The V call is TRBV2, the J call TRBJ1-1; 8 bases align to TRBD1. The length of the CDR3 is 15 residues. V lost 4 bases to trimming and J lost 1 base; unmatched junction nucleotides: 5. The V gene's germline CDR1 is SNHLY and CDR2 FYNNEI. DNA of the CDR3: TGTGCCAGCAGTGCTACAGGACAGGGGAACACTGAAGCTTTCTTT. Translating it yields CASSATGQGNTEAFF.

This clonotype was counted ten times or more. The chain couples TRBV12-3 or TRBV12-4 to TRBJ2-2; no clear D. The CDR3 is 12 residues long. Between the trimmed V and J ends, which lost 5 bases and 3 bases, there was a span of 4 bases. The CDR3 spells CASSRYTGELFF. CDR3 nucleotides: TGTGCCAGCAGTCGATACACCGGGGAGCTGTTTTTT.

This clonotype was seen ten or more times. The chain carries TRBV28 and TRBJ1-2, with no clear D. CDR1 and CDR2 (germline): MDHEN, SYDVKM. The CDR3 extends over 13 amino acids. Trimming took 3 bases from V and 0 from J, leaving 5 bases between them. The CDR3 protein is CASSFNANYGYTF. The CDR3 DNA follows: TGTGCCAGCAGTTTTAACGCTAACTATGGCTACACCTTC.

The chain uses TRBV20-1 and TRBJ2-3, with D possibly TRBD2 on 5 matching bases. The CDR3 covers 16 residues. Germline CDR1 reads DFQATT; CDR2 reads SNEGSKA (reference sequence). The germline V and J ends were trimmed by 3 bases and 0 bases, with 16 bases remaining between them. CDR3 sequence (DNA): TGCAGTGCTAGGGTTATAGCGCGAACTAGCACAGATACGCAGTATTTT. It is translated as CSARVIARTSTDTQYF.

This clonotype has a count of ten or more. J is TRBJ1-2 and V is TRBV5-1; no definite D call. Per germline, CDR1 SGHRS and CDR2 YFSETQ. Trimming shortened V by 2 bases and J by 8 bases, and 10 bases separated the two germline ends. The CDR3 loop spans 12 amino acids. CDR3 DNA: TGCGCCAGCAGCTTCGAGCTGGGCGGCTACACCTTC. It codes for CASSFELGGYTF. Together with reference TRBV5-1 and TRBJ1-2, the CDR3 gives the full variable domain: KAGVTQTPRYLIKTRGQQVTLSCSPISGHRSVSWYQQTPGQGLQFLFEYFSETQRNKGNFPGRFSGRQFSNSRSEMNVSTLELGDSALYLCASSFELGGYTFGSGTRLTVV.

As for this clonotype: A much more abundant neighbour one base away suggests this may be a read error. This chain connects TRBV20-1 to TRBJ1-1; D not resolved. Germline CDR1 is DFQATT and CDR2 is SNEGSKA (reference sequence). This CDR3 contains 12 residues. The V gene lost 2 bases and the J gene lost 2 bases, with 6 bases spanning the gap. The chain's CDR3 is CSARTYNTEAFF. CDR3 sequence (DNA): TGCAGTGCTAGAACTTACAACACTGAAGCTTTCTTT.